These T cell receptor beta chains were read from a single sample in a study of cytomegalovirus exposure and HLA in healthy donors. TCRdb's table, derived via immunoSEQ multiplex PCR, lists solely in-frame clones and lacks some. This sample has about 120,000 clones; 67% occur once, and the top ten carry roughly 8.3%. What was sequenced was PBMCs. These receptors originate from a man between 18 and 35 years old in good health and CMV-seropositive. CDR3s include the opening cysteine and the closing phenylalanine or tryptophan. Each record gives: clone size, D gene, J gene, V gene, CDR3 DNA, CDR3 protein. D genes are given only for firm matches. Clone size is stated in some rows and not others, as once, few, many or a class when expanded.

>-|-|TRBJ1-2|TRBV5-3
TGTGCCAGAAGCTTTCAACATGACCGAGGTCGGGACTATGGCTACACCTTC
CARSFQHDRGRDYGYTF
>once|-|TRBJ2-5|TRBV11-2
TGTGCCAGCAGCTTGGGGGCGACCCAGTACTTC
CASSLGATQYF
>few|TRBD2|TRBJ2-3|TRBV2
TGTGCCAGCAGTGCCGGGACTAGCGTGTATTTT
CASSAGTSVYF
>-|-|TRBJ2-3|TRBV27
TGTGCCAGCAGTCCCAGGGCCGTGGCGCAGTATTTT
CASSPRAVAQYF
>-|-|TRBJ1-6|TRBV4-1
TGCGCCAGCAGACTCACGATCAGGGACTATAATTCACCCCTCCACTTT
CASRLTIRDYNSPLHF
>-|-|TRBJ1-5|TRBV7-2
TGTGCCAGCAGTTACGGAAACAGGGCAGTTTACAATCAGCCCCAGCATTTT
CASSYGNRAVYNQPQHF
>-|-|TRBJ1-2|TRBV7-9
TGTGCCAGCAGCTTAAGACAGGACTATGGCTACACCTTC
CASSLRQDYGYTF
>-|-|TRBJ1-3|TRBV7-2
TGTGCCAGCAGCTTCAGATCCTCCTCTGGAAACACCATATATTTT
CASSFRSSSGNTIYF
>few|TRBD2|TRBJ2-5|TRBV5-4
TGTGCCAGCAGCTTGGACGGGACTAGTAAGACCCAGTACTTC
CASSLDGTSKTQYF
>-|TRBD1|TRBJ2-3|TRBV5-6
TGTGCCAGCAGCCGGGGACAGGGGAGCACAGATACGCAGTATTTT
CASSRGQGSTDTQYF
>-|-|TRBJ1-5|TRBV19
TGTGCCAGTAGTGATTTAGGGCAGGGCGACCATCAGCCCCAGCATTTT
CASSDLGQGDHQPQHF
>-|TRBD1|TRBJ1-1|TRBV4-2
TGTGCCAGCACCGAGACAGGGGGGTTCACTGAAGCTTTCTTT
CASTETGGFTEAFF
>-|-|TRBJ2-2|TRBV5-1
TGCGCCAGCAGGGGCAGCCCTAACACCGGGGAGCTGTTTTTT
CASRGSPNTGELFF
>-|TRBD1|TRBJ2-3|TRBV5-4
TGTGCCACCTCCCCCCCGGGACAGGGCACAGATACGCAGTATTTT
CATSPPGQGTDTQYF
>once|-|TRBJ2-3|TRBV6-1
TGTGCCAGCAGTGAAGCGCCGGGGGATTGGGTTACGCAGTATTTT
CASSEAPGDWVTQYF
>-|-|TRBJ2-2|TRBV6-6
TGTGCCAGCAGTTACTTCAAGGGGGTGGTGGTCGGGGAGCTGTTTTTT
CASSYFKGVVVGELFF
>-|-|TRBJ1-4|TRBV2
TGTGCCAGCAGTCCACCGAAGAGTGCAACTAATGAAAAACTGTTTTTT
CASSPPKSATNEKLFF
>-|-|TRBJ1-1|TRBV14
TGTGCCAGCAGCCAAGGTGTCAGGGTGCGGGGACGAGCTTTCTTT
CASSQGVRVRGRAFF
>-|TRBD1|TRBJ2-1|TRBV5-1
TGCGCCAGCAGCTTCCCTGACAGGGCGCCCTACAATGAGCAGTTCTTC
CASSFPDRAPYNEQFF
>-|-|TRBJ2-7|TRBV6-5
TGTGCCAGCAGTTACGGGCTTACTAGCTCCTACGAGCAGTACTTC
CASSYGLTSSYEQYF
>-|TRBD2|TRBJ2-3|TRBV9
TGTGCCAGCAGCGCCCTAGCGGGGGATAGGGATACGCAGTATTTT
CASSALAGDRDTQYF
>few|-|TRBJ2-3|TRBV11-2
TGTGCCGTCGCACTTCTGACAGATACGCAGTATTTT
CAVALLTDTQYF
>-|-|TRBJ2-2|TRBV11-2
TGTGCCAGCAGCTTGGGCGCCGGGGAGCTGTTTTTT
CASSLGAGELFF
>once|TRBD1|TRBJ1-5|TRBV18
TGTGCCAGCTCACCGGGACAGAATCAGCCCCAGCATTTT
CASSPGQNQPQHF
>-|-|TRBJ1-4|TRBV5-1
TGCGCCAGCAGCGTGACAGGTTTCGGGATTGAAAAACTGTTTTTT
CASSVTGFGIEKLFF
>-|TRBD1|TRBJ2-3|TRBV6-1
TGTGCCAGCAGTGAAGGCCTAGGACAGGCCCTATGGGGTACAGATACGCAGTATTTT
CASSEGLGQALWGTDTQYF
>-|TRBD1|TRBJ1-2|TRBV7-9
TGTGCCAGCAGCTTAGGAGGGGGCCGGCACTATGGCTACACCTTC
CASSLGGGRHYGYTF
>-|-|TRBJ1-3|TRBV2
TGTGCCAGCGAACCAGGGTGGGCCTCTGGAAACACCATATATTTT
CASEPGWASGNTIYF
>-|-|TRBJ2-3|TRBV29-1
TGCAGCGTTGAAGAACCGGACAGGAGGGGCACAGATACGCAGTATTTT
CSVEEPDRRGTDTQYF
>few|TRBD1|TRBJ1-2|TRBV4-1
TGCGCCAGCAGCCCCCTGTGGGACAGCGAGCCCTATGGCTACACCTTC
CASSPLWDSEPYGYTF
>-|TRBD1|TRBJ2-7|TRBV15
TGTGCCACCAGCAGAGATTTAACAGGGGGCTACGAGCAGTACTTC
CATSRDLTGGYEQYF
>few|-|TRBJ1-2|TRBV12-5
TGTGCTAGTGGTTTCGTCGGAGAGGGAGCCGACTCTAACTATGGCTACACCTTC
CASGFVGEGADSNYGYTF
>-|-|TRBJ1-5|TRBV27
TGTGCCAGCAGTTTCAGGGGAAGCAATCAGCCCCAGCATTTT
CASSFRGSNQPQHF
>-|-|TRBJ1-2|TRBV21-1
TGTGCCAGGGAACAGGGGTTCACCTTC
CAREQGFTF
>few|-|TRBJ2-3|TRBV5-1
TGCGCCAGCAGCCCCGAAACCGGAAGGTCTATTGCGGAGTATTTT
CASSPETGRSIAEYF
>once|TRBD1|TRBJ2-5|TRBV6-1
TGTGCCAGCAGTGAAGAGGAACAGGGGGAAACGGAGACCCAGTACTTC
CASSEEEQGETETQYF
>-|TRBD1|TRBJ2-2|TRBV6-5
TGTGCCAGCAGTCGACAGGGGAACACCGGGGAGCTGTTTTTT
CASSRQGNTGELFF
>-|-|TRBJ2-7|TRBV28
TGTGCCAGCGTAACAAAGGTTGAGGTCTACGAGCAGTACTTC
CASVTKVEVYEQYF
>-|TRBD2|TRBJ2-5|TRBV7-9
TGTGCCAGCAGCTTAGTAACTAGCGGGCAAGAGACCCAGTACTTC
CASSLVTSGQETQYF
>-|-|TRBJ2-1|TRBV18
TGTGCCAGCTCACCGACCTATGCGGGATTTTACAATGAGCAGTTCTTC
CASSPTYAGFYNEQFF
>-|TRBD2|TRBJ2-3|TRBV9
TGTGCCAGCAGCGTCTTCCACGGGGGGGCCGAAGATACGCAGTATTTT
CASSVFHGGAEDTQYF
>few|-|TRBJ2-7|TRBV11-3
TGTGCCAGCAGCTTAGTAGATTGGGGCTCCGAGCAGTACTTC
CASSLVDWGSEQYF
>-|-|TRBJ2-2|TRBV11-2
TGTGCCAGCAGCCAATTCGGGGAGCTGTTTTTT
CASSQFGELFF
>once|-|TRBJ2-5|TRBV2
TGTGCCAGCAGTCCCCGGGGGAGCGAAGGAGAGACCCAGTACTTC
CASSPRGSEGETQYF